The 20 T cell receptor beta chains given below trace back to one sample, sequenced in a study of CD8+ T cells in alopecia areata. The sequencing template was cDNA reverse transcribed from extracted RNA. The protocol was immunoSEQ multiplex PCR, while the TCRdb copy is restricted to in-frame clones and leaves out a portion. The sample lists 200,000 to 250,000 clones, over 60% occurring once. Treatment: oral pan-JAK inhibitor, 5-10 mg twice daily. This specimen consisted of CD4+ T cells sorted from blood, obtained at week 4, from a patient treated with tofacitinib. The receptors were gathered from a human donor with alopecia areata.

This chain links TRBV5-1 with TRBJ2-5, with D possibly matching TRBD1 (5 bases). The CDR3 loop spans 14 amino acids. Trimming stripped 1 base from V and 1 base from J, with 8 bases between. CDR1 and CDR2 (germline): SGHRS, YFSETQ. The CDR3 sequence is CASSLRQGQETQYF. The CDR3 DNA sequence: TGCGCCAGCAGCTTGAGGCAGGGCCAAGAGACCCAGTACTTC.

This chain connects TRBV11-2 to TRBJ2-5; 10 nucleotides match TRBD2. In germline, CDR1 is SGHAT, CDR2 FQNNGV. The ends lost 7 bases at V and 4 bases at J; junction bases unmatched: 6. This CDR3 is built from 14 residues. CDR3 in amino acids: CASTRAGGIETQYF. Written as DNA, the CDR3 is TGTGCCAGCACCAGAGCGGGGGGGATAGAGACCCAGTACTTC.

The rearrangement links TRBV7-2 to TRBJ1-6, with 8 bases lining up with TRBD1. This CDR3 contains 12 residues. The germline gives CDR1 SGHTA, CDR2 FQGNSA. CDR3 DNA: TGTGCATCCGGGACAGGCCATTCACCCCTCCACTTT. It is translated as CASGTGHSPLHF.

This clone has more than one count but fewer than ten. J is TRBJ1-1 and V is TRBV30; D remains unclear. The CDR3 loop spans 13 amino acids. The V and J ends lost 2 bases and 0 bases respectively, with 7 bases between them. Germline values: CDR1 GTSNPN, CDR2 SVGIG (reference sequence). The CDR3 protein is CAWSRSMNTEAFF. The CDR3, as DNA: TGTGCCTGGAGTAGGTCCATGAACACTGAAGCTTTCTTT.

This clone was recorded only once. This rearrangement joins TRBV5-1 to TRBJ1-1; 12 bases agree with TRBD1. The germline CDR1 and CDR2 sequences are SGHRS and YFSETQ. V was pared by 4 bases and J by 7 bases, with 5 bases of the junction left unmatched. The CDR3 loop spans 14 amino acids. CDR3 nucleotides: TGCGCCAGCAGCCCGGGACAGGGGGCGGGTGAAGCTTTCTTT. It specifies CASSPGQGAGEAFF. Variable domain in full (rest from reference TRBV5-1 and TRBJ1-1): KAGVTQTPRYLIKTRGQQVTLSCSPISGHRSVSWYQQTPGQGLQFLFEYFSETQRNKGNFPGRFSGRQFSNSRSEMNVSTLELGDSALYLCASSPGQGAGEAFFGQGTRLTVV.

V and J are TRBV29-1 and TRBJ2-2, with D hard to call. Germline V gene data show CDR1 as SQVTM and CDR2 as ANQGSEA. V was clipped by 4 bases and J by 0 bases, with 9 bases between them. This CDR3 contains 14 residues. The CDR3 coding sequence is TGCAGCGTTGGTCGGGTAGCGAACACCGGGGAGCTGTTTTTT. It encodes CSVGRVANTGELFF.

The V gene is TRBV4-3, the J gene TRBJ2-5; 7 bases are shared with TRBD1. Trimming took 2 bases from V and 7 from J; bases not matched to a gene: 7. This CDR3 region has 14 residues. CDR1 is LGHNA and CDR2 is YSLEER in the germline V gene. CDR3 sequence (DNA): TGCGCCAGCAGCCAATATACAGGGGACACGACCCAGTACTTC. It yields the protein CASSQYTGDTTQYF.

The chain recombines TRBV30 with TRBJ1-6, with D possibly TRBD1 on 6 matching bases. The CDR3 is 13 amino acids. Per germline, CDR1 GTSNPN and CDR2 SVGIG (reference sequence). Between the trimmed V and J ends, which lost 2 bases and 10 bases, there was a span of 12 bases. CDR3 coding DNA: TGTGCCTGGAGTCTACAGGGAAAGTCACCCCTCCACTTT. Translated, it gives CAWSLQGKSPLHF.

The chain combines TRBV30 with TRBJ1-5, with a tentative D call TRBD1 (6 bases). CDR1 and CDR2 (germline): GTSNPN, SVGIG (reference sequence). The CDR3 totals 13 residues. The V end lost 4 bases, the J end lost 7 bases, and 14 bases lay between the germline ends. The CDR3 here is CAWTRGFRQPQHF. The CDR3 DNA follows: TGTGCCTGGACCAGGGGTTTTCGCCAGCCCCAGCATTTT.

The table lists this clone with a few counts. The chain couples TRBV6-5 to TRBJ2-1, with D maybe TRBD1 (6 bases). Germline CDR1 is MNHEY and CDR2 is SVGAGI. The CDR3 has 13 residues. V lost 6 bases and J lost 10, with 16 bases in between. The CDR3, as DNA: TGTGCCAGCAGGGGGGCGGGTAGAGGGGAGCAGTTCTTC. Its translation is CASRGAGRGEQFF.

The chain recombines TRBV6-5 with TRBJ2-2; a weak D match, TRBD1 (6 bases). CDR1 is MNHEY, CDR2 SVGAGI, per germline. Trimming pared 8 bases from V and 4 bases from J, leaving 14 bases between. There are 14 residues in the CDR3. The CDR3 loop is CASGITGSTGELFF. DNA for the CDR3: TGTGCCAGCGGAATTACAGGGTCCACCGGGGAGCTGTTTTTT.

The chain is built from TRBV29-1 and TRBJ1-1; D call uncertain. Germline assignment: CDR1 SQVTM and CDR2 ANQGSEA. V lost 5 bases and J lost 0, with 1 base in between. The CDR3 is 10 amino acids. CDR3 sequence: CSVLNTEAFF. Written as DNA, the CDR3 is TGCAGCGTTTTGAACACTGAAGCTTTCTTT. Full variable domain (outside the CDR3, taken from reference TRBV29-1 and TRBJ1-1): SAVISQKPSRDICQRGTSLTIQCQVDSQVTMMFWYRQQPGQSLTLIATANQGSEATYESGFVIDKFPISRPNLTFSTLTVSNMSPEDSSIYLCSVLNTEAFFGQGTRLTVV.

This clone has a handful of counts. The rearrangement uses TRBV21-1 and TRBJ2-5; TRBD1 is taken as the D call from the table, unchecked against the DNA. TRBV21-1 has pseudogene status. This CDR3 has 13 amino acids. DNA for the CDR3: TGTGCCAGCACCAATTGGGGACAGGAGACCCAGTACTTC. Residues: CASTNWGQETQYF.

The chain uses TRBV6-5 and TRBJ1-6, with D possibly matching TRBD1 (6 bases). Trimming took off 0 bases at V and 7 bases at J, with 13 bases between the two ends. The CDR3 covers 16 residues. CDR1 is MNHEY and CDR2 is SVGAGI in the germline V gene. The CDR3 is CASSYSAQGSNSPLHF. CDR3 DNA sequence: TGTGCCAGCAGTTACTCGGCCCAGGGGTCAAATTCACCCCTCCACTTT.

The chain recombines TRBV29-1 with TRBJ2-7, with TRBD1 as a possible D gene (7 bases). Germline V gene lookup returns CDR1 SQVTM and CDR2 ANQGSEA. The CDR3 has 12 residues. CDR3 region: CRVAPGGYEQYF. In DNA form, the CDR3 reads TGCAGAGTCGCCCCAGGGGGGTACGAGCAGTACTTC.

This clone has just a few counts. The chain joins TRBV30 to TRBJ1-6; TRBD1 might be the D (5 bases). The CDR3 spans 14 residues. Germline V lookup: CDR1 GTSNPN, CDR2 SVGIG (reference sequence). Trimming took off 3 bases at V and 7 bases at J, with 13 bases between the two ends. The CDR3 loop reads CAWRRVGGNSPLHF. The CDR3, as DNA: TGTGCCTGGAGACGGGTGGGGGGAAATTCACCCCTCCACTTT.

This rearrangement joins TRBV29-1 to TRBJ2-7, with no clear D. The germline CDR1 and CDR2 sequences are SQVTM and ANQGSEA. V was pared by 5 bases and J by 0 bases, with 5 bases between. This CDR3 has 11 residues. The CDR3 region has the DNA TGCAGCGTTTTGACCTCCTACGAGCAGTACTTC. Residues: CSVLTSYEQYF.

V gene TRBV10-3 combines with J gene TRBJ1-1; D uncertain. The CDR3 extends over 13 amino acids. With 6 bases removed from V and 1 base from J, the gap between germline ends came to 9 bases. CDR1 is ENHRY, CDR2 SYGVKD, per germline. In DNA form, the CDR3 reads TGTGCCATCAGGATATCAGAGAACACTGAAGCTTTCTTT. Protein product: CAIRISENTEAFF.

This clone was recorded a few times. This chain connects TRBV9 to TRBJ2-1; TRBD2 matches at 9 bases. Germline trimming cut 4 bases from V and 9 bases from J; bases unmatched to any gene: 8. CDR3 length: 14 amino acids. The germline V gene has CDR1 SGDLS and CDR2 YYNGEE. The DNA of the CDR3 is TGTGCCAGCAGCCCGGGACTAGCTGCCAGTGAGCAGTTCTTC. Amino acids: CASSPGLAASEQFF.

The V and J genes are TRBV11-2 and TRBJ2-3, with TRBD2 identical over 10 bases. Germline V CDR1 and CDR2: SGHAT, FQNNGV. The CDR3 totals 14 residues. After removal of 1 base from V and 14 bases from J, the junction contained 9 bases not matched to a gene. The CDR3 region is CASSLALAGAPWYF. CDR3 coding DNA: TGTGCCAGCAGCTTAGCCCTAGCGGGGGCCCCTTGGTATTTT.